The clone carrying this TCR beta chain showed up many times. What it binds is unknown. This sample was included in a study of CD8 T cells in ankylosing spondylitis. J lost 5 bases, V lost 8 bases, and 9 bases had no gene match. The CDR3 contains 14 residues. Making the TCR beta libraries involved quantitative 5'-RACE with molecular barcodes. TCRdb reprocessed the 5' RACE reads with MiXCR, giving one entry per CDR3 protein. The data hold about 800,000 distinct CDR3 sequences, with about 12% observed a single time. Study results and caveats: A TCR beta motif made of eight highly homologous variants seemed typical of ankylosing spondylitis blood.

The receptor's source is a male donor with ankylosing spondylitis. The chain has TRBV12-3 or TRBV12-4 and TRBJ2-4, with TRBD2 identical over 7 bases. The sequenced sample was blood, either unsorted or a sorted T cell fraction (not recorded which). CDR3 region: CASRQAGQQNIQYF. In DNA, the CDR3 is TGTGCCAGCCGCCAAGCGGGGCAGCAAAACATTCAGTACTTC.